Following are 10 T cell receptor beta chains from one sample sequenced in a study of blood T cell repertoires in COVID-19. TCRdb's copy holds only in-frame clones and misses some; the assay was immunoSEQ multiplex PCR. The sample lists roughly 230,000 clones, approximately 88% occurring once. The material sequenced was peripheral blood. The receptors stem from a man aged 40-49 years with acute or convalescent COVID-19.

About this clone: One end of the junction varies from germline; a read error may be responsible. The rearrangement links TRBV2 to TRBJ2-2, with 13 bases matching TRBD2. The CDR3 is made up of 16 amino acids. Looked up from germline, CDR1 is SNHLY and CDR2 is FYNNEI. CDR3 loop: CASSGGTSGNAGELFF. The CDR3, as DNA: TGTGCCAGCAGTGGTGGGACTAGCGGGAACGCCGGGGAGCTGTTTTTT.

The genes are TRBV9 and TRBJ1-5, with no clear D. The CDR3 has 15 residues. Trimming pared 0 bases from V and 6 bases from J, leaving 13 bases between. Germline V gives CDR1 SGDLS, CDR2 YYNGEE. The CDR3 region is CASSVGTMEGQPQHF. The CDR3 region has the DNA TGTGCCAGCAGCGTAGGGACGATGGAGGGTCAGCCCCAGCATTTT.

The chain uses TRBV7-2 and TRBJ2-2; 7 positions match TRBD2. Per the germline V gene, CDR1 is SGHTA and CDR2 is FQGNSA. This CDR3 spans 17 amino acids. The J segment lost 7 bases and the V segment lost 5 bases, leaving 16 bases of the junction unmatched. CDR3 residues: CASSHGLVGGGGGELFF. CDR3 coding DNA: TGTGCCAGCAGCCACGGACTAGTTGGCGGCGGTGGCGGGGAGCTGTTTTTT.

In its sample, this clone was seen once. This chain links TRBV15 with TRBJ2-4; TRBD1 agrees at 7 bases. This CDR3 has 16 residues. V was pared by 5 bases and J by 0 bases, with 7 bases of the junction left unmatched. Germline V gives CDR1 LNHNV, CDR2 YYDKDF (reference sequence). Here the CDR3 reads CATSESNRGAKNIQYF. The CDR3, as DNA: TGTGCCACCAGCGAATCCAACAGGGGAGCCAAAAACATTCAGTACTTC.

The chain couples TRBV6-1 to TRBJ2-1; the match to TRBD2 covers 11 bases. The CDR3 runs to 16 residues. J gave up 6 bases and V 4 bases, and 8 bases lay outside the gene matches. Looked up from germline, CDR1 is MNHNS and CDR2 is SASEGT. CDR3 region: CASSGEGLADINEQFF. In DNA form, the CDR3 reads TGTGCCAGCAGTGGGGAGGGACTAGCGGACATCAATGAGCAGTTCTTC.

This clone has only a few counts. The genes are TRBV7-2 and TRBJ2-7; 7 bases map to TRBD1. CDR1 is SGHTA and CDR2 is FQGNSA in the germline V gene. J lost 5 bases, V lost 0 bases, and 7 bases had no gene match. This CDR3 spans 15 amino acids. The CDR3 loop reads CASSLADRESDEQYF. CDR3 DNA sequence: TGTGCCAGCAGCTTAGCTGACAGGGAAAGTGACGAGCAGTACTTC.

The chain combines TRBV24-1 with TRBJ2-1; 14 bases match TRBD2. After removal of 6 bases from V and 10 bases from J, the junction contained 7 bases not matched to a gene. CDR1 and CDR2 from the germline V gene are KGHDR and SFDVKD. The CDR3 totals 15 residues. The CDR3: CATSRGLAGVGEQFF. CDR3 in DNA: TGTGCCACCAGTCGGGGACTAGCGGGAGTCGGGGAGCAGTTCTTC.

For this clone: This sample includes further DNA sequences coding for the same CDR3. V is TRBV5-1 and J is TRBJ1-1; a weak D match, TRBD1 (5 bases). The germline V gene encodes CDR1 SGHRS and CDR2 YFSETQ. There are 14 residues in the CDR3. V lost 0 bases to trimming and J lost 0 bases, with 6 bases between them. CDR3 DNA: TGCGCCAGCAGCTTGGCAGGGATGAACACTGAAGCTTTCTTT. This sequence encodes CASSLAGMNTEAFF.

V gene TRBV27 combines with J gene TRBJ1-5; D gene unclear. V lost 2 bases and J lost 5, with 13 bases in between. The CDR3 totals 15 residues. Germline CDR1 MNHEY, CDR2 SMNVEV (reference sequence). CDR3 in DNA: TGTGCCAGCAGTTTAGAGGGTTTATGGGATCAGCCCCAGCATTTT. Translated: CASSLEGLWDQPQHF.

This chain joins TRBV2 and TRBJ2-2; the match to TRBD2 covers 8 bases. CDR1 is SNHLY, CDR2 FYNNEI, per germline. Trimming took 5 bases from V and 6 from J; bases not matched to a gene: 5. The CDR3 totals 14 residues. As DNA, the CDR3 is TGTGCCAGCAGTAAGCGGGAGAGAGCCGGGGAGCTGTTTTTT. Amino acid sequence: CASSKRERAGELFF.